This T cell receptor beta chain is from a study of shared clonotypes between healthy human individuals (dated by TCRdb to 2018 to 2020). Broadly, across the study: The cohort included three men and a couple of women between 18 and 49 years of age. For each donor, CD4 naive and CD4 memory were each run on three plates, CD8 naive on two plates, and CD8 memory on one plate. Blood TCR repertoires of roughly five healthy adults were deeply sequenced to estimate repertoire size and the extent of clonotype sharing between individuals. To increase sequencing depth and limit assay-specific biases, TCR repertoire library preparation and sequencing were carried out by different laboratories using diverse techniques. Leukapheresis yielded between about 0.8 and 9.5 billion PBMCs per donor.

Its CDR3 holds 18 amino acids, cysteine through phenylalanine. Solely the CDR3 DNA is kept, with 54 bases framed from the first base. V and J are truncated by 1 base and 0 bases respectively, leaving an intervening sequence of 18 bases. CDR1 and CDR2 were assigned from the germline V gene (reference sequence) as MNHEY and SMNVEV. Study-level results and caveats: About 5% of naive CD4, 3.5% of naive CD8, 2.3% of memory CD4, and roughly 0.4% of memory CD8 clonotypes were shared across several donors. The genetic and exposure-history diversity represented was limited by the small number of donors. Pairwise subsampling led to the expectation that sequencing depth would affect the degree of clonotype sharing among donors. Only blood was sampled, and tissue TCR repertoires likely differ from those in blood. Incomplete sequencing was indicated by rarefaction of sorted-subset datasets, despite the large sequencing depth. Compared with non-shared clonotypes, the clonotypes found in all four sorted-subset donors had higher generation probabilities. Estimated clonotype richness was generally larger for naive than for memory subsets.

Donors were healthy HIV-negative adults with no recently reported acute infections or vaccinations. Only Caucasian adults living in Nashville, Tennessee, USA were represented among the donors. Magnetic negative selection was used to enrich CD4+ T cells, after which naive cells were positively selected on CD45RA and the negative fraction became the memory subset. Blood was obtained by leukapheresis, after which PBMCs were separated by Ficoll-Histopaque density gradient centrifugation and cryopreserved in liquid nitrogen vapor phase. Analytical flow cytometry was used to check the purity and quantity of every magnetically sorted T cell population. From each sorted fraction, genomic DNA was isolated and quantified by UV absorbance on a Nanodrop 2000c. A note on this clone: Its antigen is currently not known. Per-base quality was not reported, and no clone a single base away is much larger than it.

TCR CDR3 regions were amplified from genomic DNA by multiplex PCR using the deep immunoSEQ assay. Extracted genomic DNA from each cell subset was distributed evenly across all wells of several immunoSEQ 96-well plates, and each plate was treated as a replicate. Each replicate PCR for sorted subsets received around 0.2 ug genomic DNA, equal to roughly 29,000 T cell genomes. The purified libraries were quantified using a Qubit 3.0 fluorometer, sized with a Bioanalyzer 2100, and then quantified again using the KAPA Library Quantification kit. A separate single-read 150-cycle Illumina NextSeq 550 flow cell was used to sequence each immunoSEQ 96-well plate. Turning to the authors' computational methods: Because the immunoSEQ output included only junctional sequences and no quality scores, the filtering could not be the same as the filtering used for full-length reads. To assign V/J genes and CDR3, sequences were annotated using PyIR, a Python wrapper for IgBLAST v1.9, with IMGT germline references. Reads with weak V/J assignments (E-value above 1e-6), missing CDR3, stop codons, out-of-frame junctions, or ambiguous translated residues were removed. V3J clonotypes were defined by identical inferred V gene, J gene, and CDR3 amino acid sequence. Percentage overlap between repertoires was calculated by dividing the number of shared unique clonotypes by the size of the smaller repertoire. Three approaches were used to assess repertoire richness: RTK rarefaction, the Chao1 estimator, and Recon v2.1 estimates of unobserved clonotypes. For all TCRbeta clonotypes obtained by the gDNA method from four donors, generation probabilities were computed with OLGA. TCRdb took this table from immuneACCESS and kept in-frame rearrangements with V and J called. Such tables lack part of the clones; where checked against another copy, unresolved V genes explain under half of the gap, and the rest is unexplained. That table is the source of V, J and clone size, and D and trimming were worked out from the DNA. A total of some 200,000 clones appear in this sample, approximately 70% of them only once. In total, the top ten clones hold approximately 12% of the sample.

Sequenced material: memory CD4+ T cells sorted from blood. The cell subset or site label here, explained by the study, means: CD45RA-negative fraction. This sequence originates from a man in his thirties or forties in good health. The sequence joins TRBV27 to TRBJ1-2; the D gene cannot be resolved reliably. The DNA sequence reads TGTGCCAGCAGTTTATATCCTTTGGCGGCTAAAGCTAACTATGGCTACACCTTC. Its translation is CASSLYPLAAKANYGYTF.